This TCR beta chain was documented in a study of cytomegalovirus exposure and HLA in healthy donors. The method was immunoSEQ multiplex PCR; TCRdb's version includes in-frame clones alone and lacks a portion of them. The sample consists of under 150,000 clones, almost 90% of them appearing once. The length of the CDR3 is 16 residues. Trimming removed 5 bases at V and 6 bases at J, with 17 bases between. From germline, CDR1 is MDHEN and CDR2 SYDVKM. The donors formed part of the roughly 120-subject validation cohort, distinct from the roughly 600-subject first cohort. This clone was seen only once. The specimen sequenced was PBMCs. This clonotype originated in a woman under 30 in good health and CMV-seropositive. The V and J genes are TRBV28 and TRBJ1-6, with D perhaps TRBD1 (5 bases). The CDR3 DNA follows: TGTGCCAGCAGTCTTGGCGGGGCGAGTGGTAATTCACCCCTCCACTTT. This translates into CASSLGGASGNSPLHF.